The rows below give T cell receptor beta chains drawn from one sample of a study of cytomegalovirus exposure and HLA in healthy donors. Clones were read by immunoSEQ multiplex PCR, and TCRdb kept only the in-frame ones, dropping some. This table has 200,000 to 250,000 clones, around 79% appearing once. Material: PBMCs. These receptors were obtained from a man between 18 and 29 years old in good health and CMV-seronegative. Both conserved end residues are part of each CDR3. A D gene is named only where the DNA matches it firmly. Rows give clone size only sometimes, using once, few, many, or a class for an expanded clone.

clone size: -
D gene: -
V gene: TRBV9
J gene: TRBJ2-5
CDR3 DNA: TGTGCCAGCAGCGTAGACCCACTCGGACAGCTTCAAGAGACCCAGTACTTC
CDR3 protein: CASSVDPLGQLQETQYF

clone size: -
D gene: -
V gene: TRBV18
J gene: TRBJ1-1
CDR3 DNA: TGTGCCAGCTCACCCCTGGAGGGGTGGACTGAAGCTTTCTTT
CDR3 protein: CASSPLEGWTEAFF

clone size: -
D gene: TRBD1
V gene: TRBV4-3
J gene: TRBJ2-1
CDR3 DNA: TGCGCCAGCAGCAGACCGGGACAGGGCAACAATGAGCAGTTCTTC
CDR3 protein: CASSRPGQGNNEQFF

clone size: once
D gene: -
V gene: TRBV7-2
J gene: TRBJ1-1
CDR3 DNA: TGTGCCAGCAGCTTGGCCGCGAACACTGAAGCTTTCTTT
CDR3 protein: CASSLAANTEAFF

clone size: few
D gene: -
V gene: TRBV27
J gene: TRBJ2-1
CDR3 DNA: TGTGCCAGCAGTGCCCAGGGATGGGTAAGGGAGTTCTTC
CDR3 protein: CASSAQGWVREFF

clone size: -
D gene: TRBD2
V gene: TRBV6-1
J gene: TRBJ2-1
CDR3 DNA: TGTGCCAGTTCACTAGCGGGAGTGAATGAGCAGTTCTTC
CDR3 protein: CASSLAGVNEQFF

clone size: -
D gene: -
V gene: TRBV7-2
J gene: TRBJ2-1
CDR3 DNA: TGTGCCAGCAGCTCGTCGCTGCCAGGGCACAATGAGCAGTTCTTC
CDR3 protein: CASSSSLPGHNEQFF

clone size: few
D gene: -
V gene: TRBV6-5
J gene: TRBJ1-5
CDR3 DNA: TGTGCCAGCAGTTCACTTGAGAGAGCCCCCCAGCATTTT
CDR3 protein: CASSSLERAPQHF

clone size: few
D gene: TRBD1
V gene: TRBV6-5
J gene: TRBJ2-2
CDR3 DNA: TGTGCCAGCAGTTCTACTAGACAGGGACCCATCGGGGAGCTGTTTTTT
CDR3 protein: CASSSTRQGPIGELFF

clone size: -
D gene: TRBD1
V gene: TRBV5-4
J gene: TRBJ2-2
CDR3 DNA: TGTGCCAGCAGCCGGCCGGACAGGGGGCTTACCGGGGAGCTGTTTTTT
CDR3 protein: CASSRPDRGLTGELFF

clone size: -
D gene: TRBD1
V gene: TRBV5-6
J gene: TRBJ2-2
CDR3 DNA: TGTGCCAGCAGCATGACAGGGAAGAACACCGGGGAGCTGTTTTTT
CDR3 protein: CASSMTGKNTGELFF

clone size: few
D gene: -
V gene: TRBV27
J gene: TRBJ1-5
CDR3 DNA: TGTGCCAGCAGTCCTCTGGACACCTCCAATCAGCCCCAGCATTTT
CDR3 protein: CASSPLDTSNQPQHF

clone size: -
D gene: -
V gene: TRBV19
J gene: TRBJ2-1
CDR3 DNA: TGTGCCAGTAGTGAGGGTCCGGAGTCGTACCACAATGAGCAGTTCTTC
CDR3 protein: CASSEGPESYHNEQFF

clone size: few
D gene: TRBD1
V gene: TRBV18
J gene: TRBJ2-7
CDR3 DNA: TGTGCCAGCTCAGGGGGACAGGGGGTCGACGAGCAGTACTTC
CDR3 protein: CASSGGQGVDEQYF

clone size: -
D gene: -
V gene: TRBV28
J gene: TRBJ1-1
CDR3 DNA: TGTGCCAGCAGCCCGGGAGGGAACACTGAAGCTTTCTTT
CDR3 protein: CASSPGGNTEAFF

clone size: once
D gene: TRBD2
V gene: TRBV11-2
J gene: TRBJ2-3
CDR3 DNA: TGTGCCAGCAGCCTCGTAGCGGGAGACATCACAGATACGCAGTATTTT
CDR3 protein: CASSLVAGDITDTQYF

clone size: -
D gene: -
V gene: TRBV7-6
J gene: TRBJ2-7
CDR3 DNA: TGTGCCAGCAGCCCAGAGGCCCGGGTAGCCTACGAGCAGTACTTC
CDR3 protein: CASSPEARVAYEQYF

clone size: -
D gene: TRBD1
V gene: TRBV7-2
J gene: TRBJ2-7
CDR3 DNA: TGTGCCAGCAGCTTAGGACAGGGGGGGCAGTACTTC
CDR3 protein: CASSLGQGGQYF

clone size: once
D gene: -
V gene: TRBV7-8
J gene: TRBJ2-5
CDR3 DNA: TGTGCCAGCCGGAGTACACGGGGGCGCGGGGGAGAGACCCAGTACTTC
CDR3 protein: CASRSTRGRGGETQYF

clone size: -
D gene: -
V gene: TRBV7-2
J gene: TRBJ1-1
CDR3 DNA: TGTGCCAGCAGCTTAGTTAGTGCAGGGTCTGAAGCTTTCTTT
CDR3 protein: CASSLVSAGSEAFF

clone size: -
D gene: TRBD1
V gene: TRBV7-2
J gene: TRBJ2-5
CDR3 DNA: TGTGCCAGCAGCCTGGCAGACAGGGGGCAGCGGTACCAAGAGACCCAGTACTTC
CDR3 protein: CASSLADRGQRYQETQYF

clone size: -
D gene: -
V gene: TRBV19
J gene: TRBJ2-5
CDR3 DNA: TGTGCCAGTAACCCCTCCACGGGGTTGGAGACCCAGTACTTC
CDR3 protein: CASNPSTGLETQYF

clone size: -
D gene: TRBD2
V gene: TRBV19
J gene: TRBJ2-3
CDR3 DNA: TGTGCCAGTAGTATAGGACTAGCAGGAGATACGCAGTATTTT
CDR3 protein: CASSIGLAGDTQYF

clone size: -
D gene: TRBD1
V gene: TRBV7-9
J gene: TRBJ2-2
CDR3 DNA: TGTGCCAGCAGCTTCACAGGGGGGAGCGGGGAGCTGTTTTTT
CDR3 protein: CASSFTGGSGELFF

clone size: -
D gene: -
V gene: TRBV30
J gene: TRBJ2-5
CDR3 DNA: TGTGCCTGGAGGCAGGGAGGAGAGACCCAGTACTTC
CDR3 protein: CAWRQGGETQYF

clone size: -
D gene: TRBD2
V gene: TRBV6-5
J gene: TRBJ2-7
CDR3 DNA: TGTGCCAGCAGGACTAGCGGGGATTACGAGCAGTACTTC
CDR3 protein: CASRTSGDYEQYF

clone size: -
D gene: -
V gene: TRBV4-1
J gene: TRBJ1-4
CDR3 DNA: TGCGCCAGCAGCCAAGAACCGGGTACACTGTTTTTT
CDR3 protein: CASSQEPGTLFF

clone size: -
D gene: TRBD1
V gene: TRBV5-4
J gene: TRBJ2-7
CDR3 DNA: TGTGCCAGCAGCTTGAATGGACAGGGAGGACGCGAGCAGTACTTC
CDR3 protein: CASSLNGQGGREQYF

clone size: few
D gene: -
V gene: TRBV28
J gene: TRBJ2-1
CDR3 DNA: TGTGCCAGCAGTTTCGGGGGTGAATATTCCAATGAGCAGTTCTTC
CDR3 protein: CASSFGGEYSNEQFF

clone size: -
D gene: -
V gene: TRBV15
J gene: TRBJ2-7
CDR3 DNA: TGTGCCACCGCCCAGAGCGAGGACGAGCAGTACTTC
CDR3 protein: CATAQSEDEQYF

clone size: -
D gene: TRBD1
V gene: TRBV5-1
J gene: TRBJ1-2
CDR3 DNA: TGCGCCAGCAGCGGTCAGGGGGCGAGTAACTATGGCTACACCTTC
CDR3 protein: CASSGQGASNYGYTF

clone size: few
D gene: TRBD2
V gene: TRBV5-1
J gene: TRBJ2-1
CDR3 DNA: TGCGCCAGCAGCCGGACTAGCGGGGATAGCTCCTACAATGAGCAGTTCTTC
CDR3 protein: CASSRTSGDSSYNEQFF

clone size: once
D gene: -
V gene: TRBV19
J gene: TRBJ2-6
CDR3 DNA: TGTGCCAGTAGTATGGACTTCGTCTCTGGGGCCAACGTCCTGACTTTC
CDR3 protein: CASSMDFVSGANVLTF

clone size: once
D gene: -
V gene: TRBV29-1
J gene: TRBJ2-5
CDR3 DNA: TGCAGCACCTCCTCTAGTGACGAGACCCAGTACTTC
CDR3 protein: CSTSSSDETQYF

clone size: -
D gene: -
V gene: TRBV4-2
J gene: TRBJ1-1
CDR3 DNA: TGTGCCAGCAGCCAAGTTCCTGGGCAGATGAACACTGAAGCTTTCTTT
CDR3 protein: CASSQVPGQMNTEAFF

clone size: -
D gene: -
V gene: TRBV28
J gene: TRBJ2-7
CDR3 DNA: TGTGCCAGCAACAGCGACAGGAGAGCCTACGAGCAGTACTTC
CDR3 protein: CASNSDRRAYEQYF

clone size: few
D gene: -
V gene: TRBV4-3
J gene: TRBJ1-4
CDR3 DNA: TGCGCCAGCAGCCCGCATGGTGGGGCGACTAATGAAAAACTGTTTTTT
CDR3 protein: CASSPHGGATNEKLFF

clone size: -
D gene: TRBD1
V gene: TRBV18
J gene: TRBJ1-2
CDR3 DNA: TGTGCCAGCTCCCCCACTTACGGGACAGGGGGTTCTGACTATGGCTACACCTTC
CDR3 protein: CASSPTYGTGGSDYGYTF

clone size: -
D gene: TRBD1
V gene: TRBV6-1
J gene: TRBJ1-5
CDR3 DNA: TGTGCCAGCAGTGAACGTGGACAGGGGTACGTAGGACAAAATCAGCCCCAGCATTTT
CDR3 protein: CASSERGQGYVGQNQPQHF

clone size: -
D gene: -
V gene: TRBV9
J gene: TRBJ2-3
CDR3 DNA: TGTGCCAGCAGCGTATTGGCGCCAGGCCCAGATACGCAGTATTTT
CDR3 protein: CASSVLAPGPDTQYF